The source of this T cell receptor (beta chain) is a study of blood T cells in healthy people across ages. Through a sample-barcoded 5' primer and a J-beta primer mix, a second PCR was run for roughly 7 to 12 cycles. TCRdb recomputed calls from the 5' RACE reads with MiXCR, one row per CDR3 protein. The table records under 700,000 distinct CDR3 sequences, around 24% of them present only once. This clonotype appeared a few times. At one boundary the junction diverges from the germline segment, which might be a read error. Germline V gives CDR1 SEHNR, CDR2 FQNEAQ (reference sequence). The CDR3 is 18 amino acids. These sequences were also reported in another study, on T cells of mothers and their children.

The sample comprised blood. This sequence was found in a boy younger than 18 in good health. The V call is TRBV7-9, the J call TRBJ2-4; TRBD2 is a possible D gene (5 bases). The CDR3 spells CASSLERSGNPTKNIQDF. The CDR3 region has the DNA TGTGCCAGCAGCTTAGAACGGTCCGGGAATCCCACCAAAAACATTCAGGACTTC.